The TCR beta chain described here comes from a study of CD8 T cells in Susac syndrome (dated by TCRdb to about 2019). Concerning the study at large: Repertoire sequencing was used to test whether CD8+ T cell activation and differentiation in Susac syndrome was antigen driven. The research as a whole found: The study acknowledged that relatively few individuals were included in the TCR sequencing and HLA analysis.

Peripheral blood CD8+ and CD4+ T cells from healthy donors, Susac syndrome patients and multiple sclerosis patients were profiled using high-throughput TCR beta sequencing. The multiple sclerosis controls were treatment-naive patients who had stable or active relapsing-remitting disease and met the revised McDonald criteria. Bulk CD8+ and CD4+ T cells were purified by magnetic negative isolation, while CD8+ TEMRA cells were enriched using FACS. Blood was collected in EDTA tubes and processed within 24 hours, with PBMCs isolated through density gradient centrifugation. PBMCs intended for TCR sequencing were cryopreserved in liquid nitrogen and thawed later in a water bath at 37 degrees C. The sorted or isolated CD4+, CD8+ and CD8+ TEMRA cells had a purity of 90% or higher. In the case of this clonotype: Its binding antigen is unknown. It has no much larger one-base neighbor in the sample; base qualities were not kept.

RNA was extracted using the RNeasy kit, and about 0.5 to 1 microgram was reverse transcribed with random hexamers. TCR beta CDR3 regions were amplified with the immunoSEQ multiplex PCR assay covering 54 Vbeta and 13 Jbeta segments. To correct PCR amplification bias, a synthetic template baseline was used for both primer optimization and computational correction. Per the original workflow: Only productive sequences were kept, with reads annotated to V, D and J genes according to IMGT and analyzed in immunoSEQ Analyzer. Clonality was calculated as one minus the Shannon entropy normalized by log2 of the number of productive unique sequences. Public and private clones were assessed among the 100 most prevalent clones of each patient and control. A clone was defined as Susac-specific if it was absent from the healthy and MS cohorts, from roughly 990 published viral clones and from other ImmuneACCESS disease sequences. The public reads were reprocessed in TCRdb via fastp at Q25 and MiXCR, keeping in-frame beta chains. Every CDR3 protein is listed once, alongside the most common genes and DNA of its rows. The V and J calls, along with clone size, are taken from TCRdb and not from the paper's own processing. The table for this sample lists about 130,000 distinct CDR3 sequences; approximately 94% of them were counted only once. Around 0.12% of the sample rests with the top ten.

This TCR derives from a human donor with multiple sclerosis. The sample comprised CD4+ T cells from PBMCs.

The CDR3: CASSPLSGGLDEQFF. The nucleotide sequence reads as follows: TGTGCCAGCAGCCCCCTTTCGGGGGGGCTCGATGAGCAGTTCTTC. The chain was built from TRBV5-4 and TRBJ2-1; 8 junctional bases match TRBD2. The CDR3, cysteine through phenylalanine, is 15 amino acids long. The CDR3 DNA has 45 bases and is translated from base 1. The germline V and J ends show losses of 4 bases and 8 bases respectively, and no gene match explains 11 bases of the junction. The germline V gene (reference sequence) supplies CDR1 SGHNT and CDR2 YYREEE. Beyond the CDR3, the reference TRBV5-4 and TRBJ2-1 genes provide the residues; the full variable domain reads: ETGVTQSPTHLIKTRGQQVTLRCSSQSGHNTVSWYQQALGQGPQFIFQYYREEENGRGNFPPRFSGLQFPNYSSELNVNALELDDSALYLCASSPLSGGLDEQFFGPGTRLTVL.